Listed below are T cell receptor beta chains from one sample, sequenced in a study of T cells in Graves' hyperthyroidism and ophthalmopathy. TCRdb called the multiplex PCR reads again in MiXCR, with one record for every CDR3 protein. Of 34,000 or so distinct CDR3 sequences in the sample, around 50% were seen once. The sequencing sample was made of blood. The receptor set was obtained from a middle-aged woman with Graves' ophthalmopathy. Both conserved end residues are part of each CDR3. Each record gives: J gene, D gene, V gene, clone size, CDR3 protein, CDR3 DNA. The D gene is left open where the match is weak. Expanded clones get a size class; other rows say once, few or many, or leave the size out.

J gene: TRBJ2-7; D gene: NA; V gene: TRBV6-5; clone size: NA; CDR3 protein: CASSHLGPHEQYF; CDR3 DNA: TGTGCCAGCAGTCATCTAGGCCCCCACGAACAGTACTTC
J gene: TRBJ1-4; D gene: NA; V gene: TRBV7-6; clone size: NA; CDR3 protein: CASSLGETEKLFF; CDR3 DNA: TGTGCCAGCAGCTTAGGGGAGACGGAAAAACTGTTTTTT
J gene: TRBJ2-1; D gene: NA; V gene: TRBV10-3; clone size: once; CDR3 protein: CAISESQLTEQFF; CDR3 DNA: TGTGCCATCAGTGAATCGCAACTGACCGAGCAGTTCTTC
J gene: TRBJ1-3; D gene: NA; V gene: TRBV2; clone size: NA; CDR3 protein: CASSYHGAGGNTIYF; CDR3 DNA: TGTGCCAGCAGCTACCATGGGGCTGGTGGAAACACCATATATTTT
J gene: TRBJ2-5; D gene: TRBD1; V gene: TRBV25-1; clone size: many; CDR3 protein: CASRYKGTGRETQYF; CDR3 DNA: TGTGCCAGCAGATATAAAGGGACAGGGCGAGAGACCCAGTACTTC
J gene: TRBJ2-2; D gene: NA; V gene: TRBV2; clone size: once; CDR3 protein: CASRKTGELFF; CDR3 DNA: TGTGCCAGCAGGAAAACCGGGGAGCTGTTTTTT
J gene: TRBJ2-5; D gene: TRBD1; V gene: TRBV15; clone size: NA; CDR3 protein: CATSSRQGRDQYF; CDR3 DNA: TGTGCCACCAGCTCCCGACAGGGAAGAGACCAGTACTTC
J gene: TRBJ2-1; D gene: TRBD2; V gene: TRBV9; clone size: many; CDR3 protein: CASSRTSGKQFF; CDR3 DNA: TGTGCCAGCAGCAGAACTAGCGGGAAGCAGTTCTTC
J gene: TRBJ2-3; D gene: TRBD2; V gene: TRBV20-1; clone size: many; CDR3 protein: CSASPTSGGGWGTQYF; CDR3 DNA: TGCAGTGCTAGTCCGACTAGCGGAGGCGGGTGGGGTACGCAGTATTTT
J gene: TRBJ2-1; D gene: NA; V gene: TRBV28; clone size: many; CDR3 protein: CASSKRTVTYNEQFF; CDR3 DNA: TGTGCCAGCAGCAAGCGCACCGTGACCTACAATGAGCAGTTCTTC
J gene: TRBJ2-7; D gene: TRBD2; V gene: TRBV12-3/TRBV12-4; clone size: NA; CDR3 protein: CASSFNSPLGLAGYEQYF; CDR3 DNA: TGTGCCAGCAGTTTCAATTCGCCGCTCGGACTAGCGGGCTACGAGCAGTACTTC
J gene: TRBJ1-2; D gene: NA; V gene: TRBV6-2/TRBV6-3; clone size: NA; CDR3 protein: CASHSEGGLHYGYTF; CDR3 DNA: TGTGCCAGCCATTCGGAAGGGGGGCTTCACTATGGCTATACCTTC
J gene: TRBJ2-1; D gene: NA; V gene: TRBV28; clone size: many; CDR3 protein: CASTRGGQGAWDEQFF; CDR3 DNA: TGTGCCAGCACCCGGGGGGGACAGGGCGCCTGGGATGAGCAGTTCTTC
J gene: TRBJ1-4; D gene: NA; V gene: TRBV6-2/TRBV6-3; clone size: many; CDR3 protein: CASSWVPNEKLFF; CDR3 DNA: TGTGCCAGCAGTTGGGTGCCTAATGAAAAACTGTTTTTT
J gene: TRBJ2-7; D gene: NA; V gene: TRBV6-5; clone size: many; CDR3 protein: CASSPGGVSEQYF; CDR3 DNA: TGTGCCAGCAGTCCTGGTGGAGTGAGCGAGCAGTACTTC
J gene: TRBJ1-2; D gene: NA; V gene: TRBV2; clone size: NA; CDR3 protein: CASMEVVNYGYTF; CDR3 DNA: TGTGCCAGCATGGAGGTTGTCAACTATGGCTACACCTTC
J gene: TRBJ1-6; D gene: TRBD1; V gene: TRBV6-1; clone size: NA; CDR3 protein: CASSPQGGQPHSPLHF; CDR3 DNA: TGTGCCAGCAGCCCTCAGGGGGGACAGCCACATTCACCCCTCCACTTT
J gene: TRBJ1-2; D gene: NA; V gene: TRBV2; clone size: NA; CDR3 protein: CASRPGQGKGYTF; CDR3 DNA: TGTGCCAGCAGACCTGGGCAGGGGAAGGGCTACACCTTC
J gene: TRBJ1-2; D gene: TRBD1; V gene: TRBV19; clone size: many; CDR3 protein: CASSIGTGDRYGYTF; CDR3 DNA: TGTGCCAGTAGTATCGGGACAGGGGACCGCTATGGCTACACCTTC
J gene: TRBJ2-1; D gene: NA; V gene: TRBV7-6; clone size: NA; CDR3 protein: CASSLGETQYNEQFF; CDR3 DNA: TGTGCCAGCAGCTTAGGGGAGACCCAGTACAATGAGCAGTTCTTC
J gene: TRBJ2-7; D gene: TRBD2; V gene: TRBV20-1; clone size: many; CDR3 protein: CSARESGRISYEQYF; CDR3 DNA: TGCAGTGCTAGAGAGAGCGGGAGGATTTCCTACGAGCAGTACTTC
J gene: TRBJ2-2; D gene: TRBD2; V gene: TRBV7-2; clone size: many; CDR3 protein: CASSSPGLAGGPGELFF; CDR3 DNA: TGTGCCAGCAGCTCCCCGGGACTAGCGGGGGGGCCCGGGGAGCTGTTTTTT
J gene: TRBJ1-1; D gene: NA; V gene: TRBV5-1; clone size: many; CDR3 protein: CASSLASGRVNTEAFF; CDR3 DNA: TGCGCCAGCAGCTTGGCTTCCGGCAGGGTGAACACTGAAGCTTTCTTT
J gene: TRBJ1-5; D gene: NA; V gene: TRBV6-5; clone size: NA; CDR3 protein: CASSPVYSNQPQHF; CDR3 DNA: TGTGCCAGCAGCCCAGTATATAGCAATCAGCCCCAGCATTTT
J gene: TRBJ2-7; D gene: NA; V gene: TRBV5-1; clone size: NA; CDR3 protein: CASSLQGFNTGEQYF; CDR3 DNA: TGCGCCAGCAGCTTACAGGGTTTTAACACCGGGGAGCAGTACTTC
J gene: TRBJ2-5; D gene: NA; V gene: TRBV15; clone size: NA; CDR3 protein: CATSSPPVQETQYF; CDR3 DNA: TGTGCCACCAGCTCACCCCCTGTCCAAGAGACCCAGTACTTC
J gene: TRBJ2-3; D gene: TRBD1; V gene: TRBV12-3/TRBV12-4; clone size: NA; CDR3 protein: CASSSGQVF; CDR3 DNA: TGTGCCAGCAGCAGCGGACAGGTTTTT
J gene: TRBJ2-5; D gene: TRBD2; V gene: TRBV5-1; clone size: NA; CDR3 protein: CASNPGGAETQYF; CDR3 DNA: TGCGCCAGCAACCCGGGAGGGGCAGAGACCCAGTACTTC
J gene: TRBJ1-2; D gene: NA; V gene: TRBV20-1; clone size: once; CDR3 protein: CSARDPRAGNTF; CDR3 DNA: TGCAGTGCTAGAGATCCCAGGGCTGGAAACACCTTC
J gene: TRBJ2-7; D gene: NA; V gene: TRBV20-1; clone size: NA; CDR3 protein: CSASRDWVREQYF; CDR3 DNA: TGCAGTGCTAGCCGGGACTGGGTGAGGGAGCAGTACTTC
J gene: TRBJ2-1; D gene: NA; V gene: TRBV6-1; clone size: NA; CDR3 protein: CASRDTKNEQFF; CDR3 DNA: TGTGCCAGCCGGGACACGAAAAATGAGCAGTTCTTC
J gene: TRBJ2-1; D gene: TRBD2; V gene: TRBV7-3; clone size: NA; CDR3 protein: CASSLSLGLAGGPYNEQFF; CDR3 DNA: TGTGCCAGCAGCTTAAGTCTCGGACTAGCGGGAGGGCCGTACAATGAGCAGTTCTTC
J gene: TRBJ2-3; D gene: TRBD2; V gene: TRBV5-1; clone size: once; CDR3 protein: CASSIGTSGGTDTQYF; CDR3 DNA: TGCGCCAGCAGCATCGGGACTAGCGGAGGGACAGATACGCAGTATTTT
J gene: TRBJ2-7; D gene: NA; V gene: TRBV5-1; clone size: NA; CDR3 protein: CASSLTGPGAYEQYF; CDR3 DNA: TGCGCCAGCAGCTTGACGGGACCTGGCGCCTACGAGCAGTACTTC